The 25 T cell receptor beta chains reported below all come from one sample, sequenced in a study of cytomegalovirus exposure and HLA in healthy donors. 13 Jbeta primers and 60 Vbeta primers were used for the PCR. Method: immunoSEQ multiplex PCR; TCRdb's copy keeps in-frame clones and lacks some. The sample shows under 200,000 clones, more than 75% of them seen only once. Material: PBMCs. These receptors originate from a woman between 18 and 30 years old in good health and CMV-seronegative.

The chain carries TRBV12-5 and TRBJ2-7; 9 nucleotides line up with TRBD1. The CDR3 has 17 amino acids. Trimming at V came to 5 bases and at J to 4 bases, leaving 15 bases not matched to a gene. Germline assignment: CDR1 LGHNT and CDR2 FRNRAP. For the CDR3, the DNA is TGTGCTAGTGGTCCCCCTTCCGACAGGGGGGTATGTTACGAGCAGTACTTC. It codes for CASGPPSDRGVCYEQYF.

The chain couples TRBV5-1 to TRBJ2-4; 9 nucleotides line up with TRBD1. CDR1 and CDR2 from the germline V gene are SGHRS and YFSETQ. V lost 4 bases, J lost 0 bases, and 14 bases stayed unmatched. This CDR3 is built from 19 residues. CDR3 region: CASSPGGQGNVKAKNIQYF. DNA of the CDR3: TGCGCCAGCAGCCCTGGGGGACAGGGCAATGTAAAAGCCAAAAACATTCAGTACTTC.

This clone was detected only a few times. The chain links TRBV6-5 to TRBJ2-3; TRBD1 aligns across 9 bases. With V trimmed by 0 bases and J by 3 bases, 4 bases remained unmatched. The CDR3 runs to 16 residues. Germline V gives CDR1 MNHEY, CDR2 SVGAGI. The CDR3 nucleotides are TGTGCCAGCAGTTACTCGAGACAGGGGGGGACAGATACGCAGTATTTT. It is translated as CASSYSRQGGTDTQYF.

The J gene is TRBJ2-1, the V gene TRBV5-1; D is perhaps TRBD2 (5 bases). Trimming pared 0 bases from V and 0 bases from J, leaving 19 bases between. This CDR3 region has 19 residues. Looked up from germline, CDR1 is SGHRS and CDR2 is YFSETQ. The CDR3 reads CASSLDPVGQRSSYNEQFF. The CDR3 DNA is TGCGCCAGCAGCTTGGACCCCGTTGGCCAGCGGAGCTCCTACAATGAGCAGTTCTTC.

V usage is TRBV7-9 and J usage is TRBJ2-1, with 10 bases identical to TRBD2. The CDR3 loop spans 18 amino acids. The germline CDR1 and CDR2 sequences are SEHNR and FQNEAQ (reference sequence). V dropped 1 base and J dropped 9; count of bases not matched to a gene: 15. CDR3 DNA sequence: TGTGCCAGCAGCTTAGTCTGGGAGGGCCTAGCGGGAGAGGGTGAGCAGTTCTTC. Amino acids: CASSLVWEGLAGEGEQFF.

The chain links TRBV19 to TRBJ2-1; D may be TRBD2 (5 bases). The CDR3 has 13 residues. V gave up 4 bases and J gave up 4 bases, with 8 bases separating them. The V gene's germline CDR1 is LNHDA and CDR2 SQIVND (reference sequence). CDR3 sequence (DNA): TGTGCCAGTAGTACAGGACTTTACAATGAGCAGTTCTTC. Translated, it gives CASSTGLYNEQFF. The full variable domain, its missing parts supplied by reference TRBV19 and TRBJ2-1, is DGGITQSPKYLFRKEGQNVTLSCEQNLNHDAMYWYRQDPGQGLRLIYYSQIVNDFQKGDIAEGYSVSREKKESFPLTVTSAQKNPTAFYLCASSTGLYNEQFFGPGTRLTVL.

This sequence joins TRBV7-6 and TRBJ2-1; 12 bases are shared with TRBD2. The germline CDR1 and CDR2 sequences are SGHVS and FNYEAQ. V lost 5 bases to trimming and J lost 6 bases; unmatched junction nucleotides: 5. This CDR3 has 15 residues. CDR3 region: CASSLTSGGGNEQFF. CDR3 in DNA: TGTGCCAGCAGCCTGACTAGCGGGGGTGGCAATGAGCAGTTCTTC.

The genes are TRBV19 and TRBJ1-2, with TRBD1 matching over 7 bases. CDR1 and CDR2 (germline): LNHDA, SQIVND (reference sequence). This CDR3 has 14 amino acids. The J segment lost 4 bases and the V segment lost 3 bases, leaving 5 bases of the junction unmatched. This chain's CDR3 is CASSIHWDSYGYTF. The CDR3 coding sequence is TGTGCCAGTAGTATTCACTGGGACAGCTATGGCTACACCTTC.

This chain connects TRBV10-3 to TRBJ2-1, with 14 bases lining up with TRBD2. The V and J ends lost 0 bases and 0 bases, in that order; junction bases with no gene match: 7. Germline CDR1 reads ENHRY; CDR2 reads SYGVKD. This CDR3 spans 20 amino acids. The CDR3 region has the DNA TGTGCCATCAGTGAGTCGGGGACTAGCGGGAGTTCTAGCTCCTACAATGAGCAGTTCTTC. This encodes CAISESGTSGSSSSYNEQFF.

This rearrangement joins TRBV19 to TRBJ2-7, with 9 nucleotides matching TRBD1. The CDR3 is made up of 15 amino acids. With V trimmed by 4 bases and J by 5 bases, 9 bases remained unmatched. The germline V gene encodes CDR1 LNHDA and CDR2 SQIVND (reference sequence). Here the CDR3 reads CASSTGTGYLHEQYF. The CDR3 nucleotides are TGTGCCAGTAGTACCGGGACAGGGTATCTCCACGAGCAGTACTTC.

The genes are TRBV4-1 and TRBJ1-3; 9 bases are shared with TRBD1. This CDR3 has 15 residues. Germline CDR1 MGHRA, CDR2 YSYEKL. Unmatched junction bases numbered 2, after V lost 3 bases and J lost 2 bases. The chain's CDR3 is CASSQDRGTGNTIYF. The DNA for the CDR3 is TGCGCCAGCAGCCAGGACAGGGGCACTGGAAACACCATATATTTT.

The chain links TRBV25-1 to TRBJ2-7, with 9 bases fitting TRBD1. The CDR3 runs to 15 residues. V gave up 2 bases and J gave up 1 base; unmatched junction bases: 3. Germline CDR1 reads MGHDK; CDR2 reads SYGVNS. CDR3 nucleotides: TGTGCCAGCAGTGAAGACAGGGGGTTTTCCTACGAGCAGTACTTC. Translated, it gives CASSEDRGFSYEQYF.

The count of this clone is one. V and J are TRBV19 and TRBJ2-5, with 7 bases fitting TRBD2. Germline V gene lookup returns CDR1 LNHDA and CDR2 SQIVND (reference sequence). V trimming: 2 bases; J trimming: 1 base; junction bases outside the gene matches: 10. CDR3 size: 17 residues. CDR3 in amino acids: CASSILPTGGLQETQYF. CDR3 in DNA: TGTGCCAGTAGTATACTCCCTACGGGAGGCCTCCAAGAGACCCAGTACTTC.

V usage is TRBV19 and J usage is TRBJ1-2, with 12 bases matching TRBD1. The CDR3 sequence is 17 residues long. The V gene end was trimmed by 4 bases and the J gene end by 3 bases; junction bases not matched to a gene: 9. CDR1 is LNHDA, CDR2 SQIVND, per germline (reference sequence). The CDR3 region is CASSTRDRGLQDYGYTF. CDR3 in DNA: TGTGCCAGTAGTACCCGGGACAGGGGGCTTCAAGACTATGGCTACACCTTC. Combining the CDR3 with reference TRBV19 and TRBJ1-2 gives the whole variable domain DGGITQSPKYLFRKEGQNVTLSCEQNLNHDAMYWYRQDPGQGLRLIYYSQIVNDFQKGDIAEGYSVSREKKESFPLTVTSAQKNPTAFYLCASSTRDRGLQDYGYTFGSGTRLTVV.

The V gene is TRBV7-9, the J gene TRBJ1-2; no clear D gene. Germline lookup yields CDR1 SEHNR and CDR2 FQNEAQ (reference sequence). This CDR3 is 15 amino acids long. With 3 bases removed from V and 0 bases from J, the gap between germline ends came to 11 bases. Here the CDR3 reads CASSLGRTANYGYTF. CDR3 DNA sequence: TGTGCCAGCAGCTTGGGGAGGACTGCTAACTATGGCTACACCTTC.

This chain uses TRBV9 with TRBJ2-1; 12 bases align to TRBD2. Trimming took 6 bases from V and 8 from J; bases not matched to a gene: 3. Per the germline V gene, CDR1 is SGDLS and CDR2 is YYNGEE. The CDR3 extends over 13 amino acids. The CDR3 protein is CASTSGRAHEQFF. CDR3 bases: TGTGCCAGCACTAGCGGGAGGGCTCATGAGCAGTTCTTC.

The chain uses TRBV7-2 and TRBJ2-3, with 9 positions matching TRBD2. Trimming removed 2 bases from V and 4 bases from J; junction bases left unmatched: 7. The CDR3 is 16 amino acids. The germline V gene has CDR1 SGHTA and CDR2 FQGNSA. Here the CDR3 DNA reads TGTGCCAGCAGCTTATCTCCAGCGGGAGGCCCAGATACGCAGTATTTT. It translates to CASSLSPAGGPDTQYF. Based on the CDR3 plus reference TRBV7-2 and TRBJ2-3, the full variable domain is GAGVSQSPSNKVTEKGKDVELRCDPISGHTALYWYRQSLGQGLEFLIYFQGNSAPDKSGLPSDRFSAERTGGSVSTLTIQRTQQEDSAVYLCASSLSPAGGPDTQYFGPGTRLTVL.

The chain has TRBV28 and TRBJ1-4, with a tentative D call TRBD1 (6 bases). V was cut by 5 bases and J by 4 bases, with 14 bases left in between. The germline CDR1 and CDR2 sequences are MDHEN and SYDVKM. This CDR3 contains 15 residues. The CDR3 region has the DNA TGTGCCAGCAGTCAGGGGACGAGCGGTAATGAAAAACTGTTTTTT. It translates to CASSQGTSGNEKLFF. Supplemented by reference TRBV28 and TRBJ1-4, the full variable domain reads DVKVTQSSRYLVKRTGEKVFLECVQDMDHENMFWYRQDPGLGLRLIYFSYDVKMKEKGDIPEGYSVSREKKERFSLILESASTNQTSMYLCASSQGTSGNEKLFFGSGTQLSVL.

The CDR3 is CAWSVRGGGSNQPQHF. The CDR3 DNA is TGTGCCTGGAGTGTACGCGGGGGAGGTAGCAATCAGCCCCAGCATTTT. J is TRBJ1-5 and V is TRBV30; D may be TRBD1 (5 bases). V was shortened by 0 bases and J by 0 bases, with 12 bases between the two germline ends. The CDR3 runs 16 residues. Looked up from germline, CDR1 is GTSNPN and CDR2 is SVGIG (reference sequence).

The V call is TRBV27, the J call TRBJ2-3; D might be TRBD2 (6 bases). Trimming left V 7 bases short and J 5 bases short, with 16 bases between. This CDR3 comprises 14 residues. CDR1 is MNHEY, CDR2 SMNVEV, per germline (reference sequence). The CDR3 loop is CASTLGGERDTQYF. CDR3 sequence (DNA): TGTGCCAGCACCCTTGGAGGGGAAAGAGATACGCAGTATTTT.

V and J are TRBV19 and TRBJ1-1, with TRBD1 matching 9 bases. The J segment lost 5 bases and the V segment lost 10 bases, leaving 8 bases of the junction unmatched. CDR1 is LNHDA, CDR2 SQIVND, per germline (reference sequence). This CDR3 contains 13 residues. The CDR3 is CATEDRGGTEAFF. In DNA, the CDR3 is TGTGCCACCGAGGACAGGGGAGGGACTGAAGCTTTCTTT.

The chain recombines TRBV6-1 with TRBJ2-1; TRBD2 matches at 10 bases. The trim removed 6 bases at V and 9 bases at J, leaving 11 bases unmatched. This CDR3 contains 15 residues. Germline lookup yields CDR1 MNHNS and CDR2 SASEGT. The CDR3: CASRSGGAAIGEQFF. The CDR3 DNA reads TGTGCCAGCAGGAGCGGGGGGGCAGCCATCGGTGAGCAGTTCTTC.

This clone turned up a few times. V and J are TRBV30 and TRBJ1-6; 7 bases align to TRBD1. The CDR3 is made up of 15 amino acids. V trimming: 5 bases; J trimming: 5 bases; junction bases outside the gene matches: 9. Germline V gene data show CDR1 as GTSNPN and CDR2 as SVGIG (reference sequence). CDR3 loop: CAWDRGHGNNSPLHF. The DNA for the CDR3 is TGTGCCTGGGATAGGGGGCACGGCAATAATTCACCCCTCCACTTT.

The rearrangement joins TRBV5-8 to TRBJ2-1; 7 nucleotides agree with TRBD2. The V segment lost 2 bases and the J segment 2 bases; nucleotides outside the gene matches: 4. The CDR3 sequence is 15 residues long. The germline V gene encodes CDR1 SGHTS and CDR2 YDEGEE. CDR3 loop: CASSFMGGTYNEQFF. In DNA form, the CDR3 reads TGTGCCAGCAGCTTCATGGGGGGGACCTACAATGAGCAGTTCTTC.

V and J are TRBV28 and TRBJ2-5, with 9 bases that match TRBD1. The V and J ends lost 2 bases and 11 bases, in that order; junction bases with no gene match: 12. This CDR3 comprises 15 residues. The germline gives CDR1 MDHEN, CDR2 SYDVKM. The CDR3 DNA follows: TGTGCCAGCAGTTTAATAGGGACAGGGCGTCGGGAGCAGTACTTC. Protein: CASSLIGTGRREQYF.